This TCR beta chain appears in the sequencing data of a study of CD4 and CD8 cells across lung adenocarcinoma regions. TCRdb redid the calling of the PCR reads with MiXCR, one entry per CDR3 protein. The data contain 3,500 or so distinct CDR3 sequences, around 60% of them seen just once; the ten biggest clones take up 33%. This clonotype was detected a few times. The CDR3 totals 14 residues. Unmatched junction bases numbered 8, after V lost 9 bases and J lost 1 base. Germline lookup yields CDR1 WSHSY and CDR2 SAAADI. Sample: CD4+ T cells from the center of a lung tumor. The chain recombines TRBV10-2 with TRBJ1-1; TRBD1 aligns across 7 bases. The clonotype comes from a female donor with lung adenocarcinoma. The CD4 and CD8 labels of this study may be unreliable. The CDR3 bases are TGCGCCAGTCAGCTAGGGGGCGGGAACACTGAAGCTTTCTTT. Translated, it gives CASQLGGGNTEAFF.